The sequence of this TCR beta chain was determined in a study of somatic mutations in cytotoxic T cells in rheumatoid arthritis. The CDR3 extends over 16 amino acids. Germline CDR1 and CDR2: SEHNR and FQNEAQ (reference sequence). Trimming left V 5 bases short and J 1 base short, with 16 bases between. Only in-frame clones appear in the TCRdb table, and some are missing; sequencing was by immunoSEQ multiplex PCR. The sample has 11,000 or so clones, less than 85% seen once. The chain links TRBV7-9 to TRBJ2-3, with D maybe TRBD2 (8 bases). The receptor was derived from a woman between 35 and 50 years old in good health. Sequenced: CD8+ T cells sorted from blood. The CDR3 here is CASSEGTAGGTDTQYF. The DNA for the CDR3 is TGTGCCAGCAGCGAAGGGACAGCGGGAGGCACAGATACGCAGTATTTT. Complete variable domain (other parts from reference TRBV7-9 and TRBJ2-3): DTGVSQNPRHKITKRGQNVTFRCDPISEHNRLYWYRQTLGQGPEFLTYFQNEAQLEKSRLLSDRFSAERPKGSFSTLEIQRTEQGDSAMYLCASSEGTAGGTDTQYFGPGTRLTVL.